This section outlines one T cell receptor (beta chain) sequence together with its context. This clone was detected once. What this receptor recognizes is not known. No clone much larger than this one lies a single base away; base qualities are absent. TCRbeta CDR3 regions were amplified from genomic DNA by means of the immunoSEQ Assay, a bias-controlled multiplex PCR. The paper's data handling went like this. The number of nucleated cells in each sample was estimated by amplification of reference gene primers within the assay. To quantify the absolute abundance of each unique TCRbeta CDR3 rearrangement, sequence reads were collapsed and filtered. For each sample, productive Simpson clonality was calculated as the square root of Simpson's diversity index over productive rearrangements. Drawn from immuneACCESS, this table holds only the in-frame rearrangements with V and J called that TCRdb kept. Clones are partly lost; checked studies trace under half to an unresolved V gene and leave the rest unexplained. V and J calls and clone size are as listed in that table; D and trimming were resolved from the DNA. Here the sample has roughly 80,000 clones; about four fifths occur a single time. The ten largest clones represent 3% to 4.5% of the sample.

The data belong to a study of blood T cell repertoires in COVID-19 (dated by TCRdb to between 2020 and 2021). Regarding the study in general: The collaborator samples originated in the United States, Italy and Spain and spanned the acute and convalescent phases of COVID-19. The material from the prospective study consisted of cDNA or gDNA derived from T cells, B-cell-depleted T cells, or PBMCs. Subjects who had been exposed to COVID-19, were actively infected with it, or had recovered from it provided the deeply sampled blood TCRbeta repertoires that made up the dataset. The repertoires were made available in a free public database intended to serve as a resource for research on the immune response to SARS-CoV-2. Samples were obtained from the ongoing ImmuneRACE study (first 160 participants) and from about 1,300 subjects provided by 6 global collaborators. Nearly every sample came with metadata listing a de-identified subject ID, COVID-19 status, age in years and sex. Where available, HLA class I and class II types were taken from metadata supplied by the sample provider and were not determined by assay-based typing. Here is what the overall study found, with its caveats: How much clinical and demographic metadata was included differed by source and by participant, and the metadata was provided uncurated.

The collaborating institutions used their own protocols to collect whole blood in K2EDTA tubes. For TCRbeta analysis, collaborators shipped samples in one of three forms: frozen whole blood, isolated PBMCs, or DNA extracted from either of those sample types. Including the terminal cysteine and phenylalanine, the CDR3 comprises 14 residues. Here the CDR3 DNA is all that survives: 42 bases in frame from base 1. V is cut by 5 bases and J by 1 base, and the space between the germline ends is 11 bases. The germline V gene supplies CDR1 SGHTA and CDR2 FQGTGA. Sequencing was carried out using peripheral blood. The rearrangement combines TRBV7-3 with TRBJ1-1; TRBD1 is perhaps the D gene, given 5 matching bases. The sequence was obtained from a man aged 45 to 65 with acute or convalescent COVID-19. The nucleotide sequence is TGTGCCAGCAGCCGCACCGGACAGAACACTGAAGCTTTCTTT. Translated, this gives CASSRTGQNTEAFF.